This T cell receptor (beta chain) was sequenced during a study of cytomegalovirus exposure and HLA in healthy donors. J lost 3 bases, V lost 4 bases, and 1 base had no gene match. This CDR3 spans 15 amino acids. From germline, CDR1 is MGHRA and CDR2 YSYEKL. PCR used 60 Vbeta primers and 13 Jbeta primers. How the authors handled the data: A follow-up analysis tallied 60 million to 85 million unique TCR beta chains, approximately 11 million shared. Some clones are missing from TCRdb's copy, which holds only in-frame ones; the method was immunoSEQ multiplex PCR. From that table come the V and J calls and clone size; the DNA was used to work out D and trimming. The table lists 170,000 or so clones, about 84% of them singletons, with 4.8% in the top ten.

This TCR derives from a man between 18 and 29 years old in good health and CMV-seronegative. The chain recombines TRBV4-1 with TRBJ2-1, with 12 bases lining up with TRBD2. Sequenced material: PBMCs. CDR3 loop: CASSRTSGDYNEQFF. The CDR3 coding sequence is TGCGCCAGCAGCCGGACTAGCGGGGACTACAATGAGCAGTTCTTC.